Here is one T cell receptor (beta chain) with its context. As handled by the study authors: The assay estimated nucleated cells by amplifying reference gene primers. Assay: immunoSEQ multiplex PCR; the TCRdb copy retains only in-frame clones and omits some. V and J calls and clone size follow that table, whereas D and trimming were derived from the DNA. This table has tens of thousands of clones, approximately 85% appearing once. The data are from a study of blood T cell repertoires in COVID-19. Study-wide context: COVID-19 samples collected from the United States, Italy and Spain covered acute and convalescent phases. PBMCs, B-cell-depleted T cells, or T cells provided the cDNA or gDNA that made up the material.

The CDR3 consists of 15 residues. V shed 2 bases and J shed 3 bases, with 14 bases lying between them. The germline CDR1 and CDR2 sequences are LNHDA and SQIVND (reference sequence). The rearrangement links TRBV19 to TRBJ2-7; D may be TRBD2 (5 bases). The receptor was derived from a human donor in a cohort sampled during active COVID-19. The sequenced sample was peripheral blood. The CDR3 nucleotides read TGTGCCAGTAGTATACTAGCAAACTCTCTCTACGAGCAGTACTTC. Translating gives CASSILANSLYEQYF.